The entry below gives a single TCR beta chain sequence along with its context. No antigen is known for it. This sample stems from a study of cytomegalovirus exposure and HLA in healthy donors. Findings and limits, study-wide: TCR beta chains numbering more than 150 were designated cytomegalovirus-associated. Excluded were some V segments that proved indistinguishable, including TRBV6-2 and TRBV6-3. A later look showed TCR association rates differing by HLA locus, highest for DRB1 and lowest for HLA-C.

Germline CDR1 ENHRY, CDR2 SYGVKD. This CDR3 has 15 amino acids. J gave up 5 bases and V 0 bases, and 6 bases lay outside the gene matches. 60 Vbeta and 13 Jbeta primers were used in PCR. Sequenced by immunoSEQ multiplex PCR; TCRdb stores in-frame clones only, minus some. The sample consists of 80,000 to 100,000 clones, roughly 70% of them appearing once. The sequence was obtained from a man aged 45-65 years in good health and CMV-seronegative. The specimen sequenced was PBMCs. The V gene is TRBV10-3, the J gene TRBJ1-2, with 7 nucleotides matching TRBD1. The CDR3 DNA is TGTGCCATCAGTGAGTCTTTAGGGACAGAGTATGGCTACACCTTC. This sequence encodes CAISESLGTEYGYTF.